This T cell receptor (beta chain) was captured by sequencing in a study of post-analysis software for immune sequencing data. Study as a whole: Relapsing-remitting, secondary progressive and progressive-relapsing forms made up the multiple sclerosis disease courses. Notes on the study in general: By F measure, samples from a shared preparation batch strongly co-clustered. Significantly lower normalized Chao1 diversity was found in patients with multiple sclerosis relative to controls. Among roughly 5 TRBV segments more frequent in patients than controls were TRBV5-6, TRBV5-1 and TRBV20-1.

Germline CDR1 reads SQVTM; CDR2 reads ANQGSEA. V lost 4 bases and J 4 bases, leaving 12 bases between the germline ends. The CDR3 totals 13 residues. The TCR beta cDNA libraries contained unique molecular identifiers. The T cell input of 1 to 10 million gave roughly 0.5 million cDNA molecules. TCRdb re-called the PCR reads with MiXCR, one entry per CDR3 protein. Found here are fewer than 850,000 distinct CDR3 sequences, about 32% of them singletons; the top ten hold more than 0.45%. This clonotype came up many times. Its antigen is unknown. The source of this sequence is a girl between 10 and 17 years old with multiple sclerosis. Material: blood. V gene TRBV29-1 combines with J gene TRBJ2-3; D may correspond to TRBD1 or TRBD2 (5 bases each). The CDR3 loop is CSVGGSPSDTQYF. CDR3 DNA sequence: TGCAGCGTTGGGGGGAGTCCCTCAGATACGCAGTATTTT.